A selection of T cell receptor beta chains follows, all from one sample in a study of Ad26.COV2.S vaccination and SARS-CoV-2 variants. Profiling relied on immunoSEQ multiplex PCR, and the TCRdb table lists in-frame clones only, not all of them. The table lists 300,000 to 400,000 clones, around nine tenths of them singletons. The sequencing here drew on peripheral blood, taken in a trial of Ad26.COV2.S vaccine versus placebo. All receptors derive from a person between 18 and 65 years old who received the Ad26.COV2.S COVID-19 vaccine or a placebo. The CDR3 runs from the conserved cysteine through the conserved F or W. The D gene is left open where the match is weak. Clone size is stated in some rows and not others, as once, few, many or a class when expanded.

d_gene	j_gene	abundance	v_gene	CDR3nt	CDR3aa
TRBD1	TRBJ2-7	-	TRBV5-1	TGCGCCAGCAGCTTGGTAGTGACAGGGGACTCCTACGAGCAGTACTTC	CASSLVVTGDSYEQYF
-	TRBJ1-1	-	TRBV6-5	TGTGCCAGCAGTTATTGGGTTGAGGGTCTGTTTACTGAAGCTTTCTTT	CASSYWVEGLFTEAFF
-	TRBJ1-2	-	TRBV9	TGTGCCAGCAGCTCTCTCGGGGGTGGCTACACCTTC	CASSSLGGGYTF
-	TRBJ2-5	-	TRBV5-4	TGTGCCAGCAGCCCAAAGCTGGGATGGAGGGAAGAGACCCAGTACTTC	CASSPKLGWREETQYF
TRBD2	TRBJ2-3	-	TRBV27	TGTGCCAGCACCAAACGGGCCGGGGGGGCGAGAGGTAGGGATACGCAGTATTTT	CASTKRAGGARGRDTQYF
-	TRBJ2-2	-	TRBV7-3	TGTGCCAGCAGCTTAAGTGCAGGGACCCTCACCGGGGAGCTGTTTTTT	CASSLSAGTLTGELFF
-	TRBJ1-4	-	TRBV2	TGTGCCAGCAGTGACAGGGGAAGGGAAAAACTGTTTTTT	CASSDRGREKLFF
TRBD2	TRBJ2-1	-	TRBV11-2	TGTGCCAGCAGTATAGAGGGTTGGCGGGGGGTATCGGAGCAGTTCTTC	CASSIEGWRGVSEQFF
-	TRBJ2-3	-	TRBV27	TGTGCCAGCAGTTTTGAGTCCGACTTTAGCACAGATACGCAGTATTTT	CASSFESDFSTDTQYF
-	TRBJ1-1	-	TRBV19	TGTGCCAGTACCCCTGGGGCACAGAACACTGAAGCTTTCTTT	CASTPGAQNTEAFF
-	TRBJ1-5	once	TRBV3-1/TRBV3-2	TGTGCCAGCAGCCAAGAGTTCGGTCAGCCCCAGCATTTT	CASSQEFGQPQHF
-	TRBJ1-2	-	TRBV7-2	TGTGCCAGCAGCTTAGCGCCCCCCGACGGCTACACCTTC	CASSLAPPDGYTF
-	TRBJ2-3	once	TRBV6-4	TGTGCCAGCAGACCACGGGGGCTGGATAGCACAGATACGCAGTATTTT	CASRPRGLDSTDTQYF
-	TRBJ1-2	-	TRBV6-5	TGTGCCAGCACGAGCGGGGGGCACTTTTATGGCTACACCTTC	CASTSGGHFYGYTF
TRBD1	TRBJ1-4	-	TRBV18	TGTGCCAGCTCACCAGCCGGGACAGGGGGCGCCGGAACTAATGAAAAACTGTTTTTT	CASSPAGTGGAGTNEKLFF
-	TRBJ1-1	-	TRBV19	TGTGCCAGTAGTTTTTCACCGAACACTGAAGCTTTCTTT	CASSFSPNTEAFF
-	TRBJ1-2	-	TRBV4-1	TGCGCCAGCAGCCAAGTAAAAGTTTCGGGTGGCTACACCTTC	CASSQVKVSGGYTF
-	TRBJ2-3	-	TRBV5-6	TGTGCCAGCAGCCCCGCGAGTCGGTCTTGGGGGAATACGCAGTATTTT	CASSPASRSWGNTQYF
-	TRBJ2-1	-	TRBV2	TGTGCCAGCAGTGAAGTAGGACTCAATGAGCAGTTCTTC	CASSEVGLNEQFF
-	TRBJ2-5	-	TRBV10-3	TGTGCCATCAGTTCTACTATGATCGGAGAGACCCAGTACTTC	CAISSTMIGETQYF
-	TRBJ1-4	-	TRBV4-1	TGCGCCAGCAGGCGCGGGTGGCAGGGTAATGAAAAACTGTTTTTT	CASRRGWQGNEKLFF
-	TRBJ2-7	once	TRBV20-1	TGCAGCGGCACGTCGGAGGGAGAGCAGTACTTC	CSGTSEGEQYF
TRBD2	TRBJ2-5	-	TRBV9	TGTGCCAGCAGCGTAGGAGCTAGCGGGGGGGCCGAAGAGACCCAGTACTTC	CASSVGASGGAEETQYF
-	TRBJ2-3	-	TRBV7-9	TGTGCCAGCATCTCCGGAGGGGATACGCAGTATTTT	CASISGGDTQYF
-	TRBJ1-1	-	TRBV14	TGTGCCAGCAGCCAAGTAGTAAGAGTCGCTGAAGCTTTCTTT	CASSQVVRVAEAFF
-	TRBJ2-7	-	TRBV4-3	TGCGCCAGCAGCCAAGATTGGCTCAACCCCTACGAGCAGTACTTC	CASSQDWLNPYEQYF
-	TRBJ1-1	-	TRBV13	TGTGCCAGCAGCCCTGGCACGGGTACTGAAGCTTTCTTT	CASSPGTGTEAFF
-	TRBJ1-2	-	TRBV3-1/TRBV3-2	TGTGCCAGCAGCCAAATAAGTGGGGCCCACTATGGCTACACCTTC	CASSQISGAHYGYTF
TRBD1	TRBJ1-4	-	TRBV4-1	TGCGCCAGCAGCCTCACAGGGGGCGCAACTAATGAAAAACTGTTTTTT	CASSLTGGATNEKLFF
-	TRBJ1-6	-	TRBV15	TGTGCCACCAGCAGCGCCGGGGGAGGGTATTCACCCCTCCACTTT	CATSSAGGGYSPLHF
-	TRBJ1-1	once	TRBV7-9	TGTGCCAGCAGCTTCGGACAGACCTGGAACACTGAAGCTTTCTTT	CASSFGQTWNTEAFF
-	TRBJ1-4	-	TRBV5-8	TGTGCCAGCAGCTTGGTACTGCCCCTGGGAGAAAAACTGTTTTTT	CASSLVLPLGEKLFF
-	TRBJ1-5	-	TRBV30	TGTGCCTGGAGGCCAAGGGGCAATCAGCCCCAGCATTTT	CAWRPRGNQPQHF